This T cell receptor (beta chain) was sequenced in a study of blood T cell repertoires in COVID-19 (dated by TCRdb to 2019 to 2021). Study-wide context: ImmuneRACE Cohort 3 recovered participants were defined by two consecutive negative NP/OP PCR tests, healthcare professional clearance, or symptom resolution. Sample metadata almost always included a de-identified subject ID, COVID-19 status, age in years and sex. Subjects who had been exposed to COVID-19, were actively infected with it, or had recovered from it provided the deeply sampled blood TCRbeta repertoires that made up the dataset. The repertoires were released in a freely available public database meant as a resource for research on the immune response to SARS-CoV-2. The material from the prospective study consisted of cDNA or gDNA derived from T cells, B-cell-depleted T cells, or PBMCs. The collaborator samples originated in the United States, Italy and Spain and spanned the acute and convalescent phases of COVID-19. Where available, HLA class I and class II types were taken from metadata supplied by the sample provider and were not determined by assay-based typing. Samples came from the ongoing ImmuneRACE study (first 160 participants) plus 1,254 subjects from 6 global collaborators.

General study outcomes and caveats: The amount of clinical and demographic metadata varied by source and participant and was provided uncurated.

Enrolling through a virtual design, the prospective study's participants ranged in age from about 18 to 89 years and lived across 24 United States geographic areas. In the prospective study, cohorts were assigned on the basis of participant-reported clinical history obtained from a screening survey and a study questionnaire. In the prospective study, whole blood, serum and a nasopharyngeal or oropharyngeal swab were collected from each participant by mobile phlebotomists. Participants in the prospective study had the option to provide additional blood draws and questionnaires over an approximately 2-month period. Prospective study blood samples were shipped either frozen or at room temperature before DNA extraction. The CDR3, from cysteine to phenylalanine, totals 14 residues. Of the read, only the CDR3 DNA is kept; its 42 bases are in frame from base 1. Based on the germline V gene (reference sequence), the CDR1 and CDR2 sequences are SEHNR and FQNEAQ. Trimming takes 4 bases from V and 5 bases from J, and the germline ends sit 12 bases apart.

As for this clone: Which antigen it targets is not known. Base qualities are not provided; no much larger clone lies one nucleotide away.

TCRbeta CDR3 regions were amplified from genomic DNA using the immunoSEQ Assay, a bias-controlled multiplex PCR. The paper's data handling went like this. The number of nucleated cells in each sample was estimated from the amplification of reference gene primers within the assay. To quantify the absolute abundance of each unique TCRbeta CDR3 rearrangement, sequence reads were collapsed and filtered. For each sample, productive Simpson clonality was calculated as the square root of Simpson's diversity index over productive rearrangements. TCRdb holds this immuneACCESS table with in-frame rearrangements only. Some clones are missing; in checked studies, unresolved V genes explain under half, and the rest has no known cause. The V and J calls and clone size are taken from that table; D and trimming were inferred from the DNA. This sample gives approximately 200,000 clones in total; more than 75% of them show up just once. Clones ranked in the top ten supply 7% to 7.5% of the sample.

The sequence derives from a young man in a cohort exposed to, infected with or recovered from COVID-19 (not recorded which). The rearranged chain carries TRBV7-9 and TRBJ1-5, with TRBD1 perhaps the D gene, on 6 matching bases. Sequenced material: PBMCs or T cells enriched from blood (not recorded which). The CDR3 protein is CASSSQGRHQPQHF. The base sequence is TGTGCCAGCAGCTCACAGGGACGGCATCAGCCCCAGCATTTT. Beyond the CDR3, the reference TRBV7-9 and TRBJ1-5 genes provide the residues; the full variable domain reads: DTGVSQNPRHKITKRGQNVTFRCDPISEHNRLYWYRQTLGQGPEFLTYFQNEAQLEKSRLLSDRFSAERPKGSFSTLEIQRTEQGDSAMYLCASSSQGRHQPQHFGDGTRLSIL.